These 27 T cell receptor beta chains were sequenced from one sample in a study of blood T cell repertoires in COVID-19. Clones were read by immunoSEQ multiplex PCR, and TCRdb kept only the in-frame ones, dropping some. The profile shows around 20,000 clones, around 89% of them singletons. Sequenced input: peripheral blood. Receptor source: a human donor with active COVID-19. The donor label of this sample is uncertain.

This chain joins TRBV5-4 and TRBJ1-3; D possibly corresponds to TRBD1 (5 bases). V gave up 2 bases and J gave up 0 bases, with 6 bases separating them. The CDR3 runs to 14 residues. The V gene's germline CDR1 is SGHNT and CDR2 YYREEE (reference sequence). CDR3 sequence: CASSFQGSGNTIYF. The CDR3 nucleotides are TGTGCCAGCAGCTTCCAGGGCTCTGGAAACACCATATATTTT.

The V gene is TRBV29-1, the J gene TRBJ2-5, with a weak D call TRBD2 (6 bases). The CDR3 consists of 14 residues. From germline, CDR1 is SQVTM and CDR2 ANQGSEA. V lost 5 bases to trimming and J lost 4 bases, with 17 bases between them. The CDR3 reads CSVSGPGVGETQYF. CDR3 sequence (DNA): TGCAGCGTTAGTGGTCCGGGAGTGGGAGAGACCCAGTACTTC. Complete variable domain (other parts from reference TRBV29-1 and TRBJ2-5): SAVISQKPSRDICQRGTSLTIQCQVDSQVTMMFWYRQQPGQSLTLIATANQGSEATYESGFVIDKFPISRPNLTFSTLTVSNMSPEDSSIYLCSVSGPGVGETQYFGPGTRLLVL.

The chain has TRBV19 and TRBJ2-5; possibly TRBD2 for D (6 bases). V lost 9 bases to trimming and J lost 4 bases, with 9 bases between them. This CDR3 comprises 11 residues. The germline gives CDR1 LNHDA, CDR2 SQIVND (reference sequence). The DNA of the CDR3 is TGTGCCAGCAAGGGAGGAGAGACCCAGTACTTC. Protein: CASKGGETQYF.

This clone appeared a few times. J is TRBJ2-3 and V is TRBV24-1; D may be TRBD2 (7 bases). The germline V and J ends were trimmed by 4 bases and 5 bases, with 15 bases remaining between them. Germline lookup yields CDR1 KGHDR and CDR2 SFDVKD. This CDR3 comprises 15 residues. This CDR3 reads CATSDPSGGGDTQYF. CDR3 bases: TGTGCCACCAGTGACCCCTCGGGGGGCGGAGATACGCAGTATTTT.

This chain uses TRBV7-2 with TRBJ1-1; weak D call: TRBD1 (5 bases). The CDR3 is 15 amino acids. V dropped 0 bases and J dropped 4 bases, with 12 bases sitting between them. Germline CDR1 SGHTA, CDR2 FQGNSA. CDR3 nucleotide sequence: TGTGCCAGCAGCTTAGCGCTTCGGAGGGGCACTGAAGCTTTCTTT. Its translation: CASSLALRRGTEAFF. Looking up the rest from reference TRBV7-2 and TRBJ1-1 gives the full variable domain: GAGVSQSPSNKVTEKGKDVELRCDPISGHTALYWYRQSLGQGLEFLIYFQGNSAPDKSGLPSDRFSAERTGGSVSTLTIQRTQQEDSAVYLCASSLALRRGTEAFFGQGTRLTVV.

V and J are TRBV3-1 (or the pseudogene TRBV3-2) and TRBJ1-1, with D maybe TRBD1 (5 bases). The V end was cut by 2 bases, the J end by 1 base, with 14 bases between. Germline-derived CDR1 and CDR2 are LGHDT and YNNKEL (reference sequence). The CDR3 consists of 16 residues. CDR3: CASSQIGRGRNTEAFF. Written as DNA, the CDR3 is TGTGCCAGCAGCCAAATCGGGAGGGGCCGGAACACTGAAGCTTTCTTT.

The chain is built from TRBV29-1 and TRBJ2-3, with D perhaps TRBD2 (5 bases). The CDR3 covers 14 residues. The germline V and J ends were trimmed by 4 bases and 0 bases, with 11 bases remaining between them. Per the germline V gene, CDR1 is SQVTM and CDR2 is ANQGSEA. The CDR3, as DNA: TGCAGCGTTGGGTACGGCGGGAGCACAGATACGCAGTATTTT. Translation: CSVGYGGSTDTQYF.

This chain joins TRBV19 and TRBJ2-5; 9 nucleotides match TRBD2. V was clipped by 0 bases and J by 3 bases; unmatched bases: 2. The CDR3 is 15 residues long. The germline gives CDR1 LNHDA, CDR2 SQIVND (reference sequence). The chain's CDR3 is CASSIETSGKETQYF. In DNA, the CDR3 is TGTGCCAGTAGTATAGAGACTAGCGGAAAAGAGACCCAGTACTTC.

This clone was recorded only once. The chain has TRBV5-1 and TRBJ1-4, with 7 bases identical to TRBD1. Germline CDR1 reads SGHRS; CDR2 reads YFSETQ. After removal of 5 bases from V and 6 bases from J, the junction contained 7 bases not matched to a gene. The CDR3 consists of 14 residues. This CDR3 reads CASREGTVDEKLFF. DNA of the CDR3: TGCGCCAGCAGGGAAGGGACAGTGGATGAAAAACTGTTTTTT. The complete variable domain, with remaining parts taken from reference TRBV5-1 and TRBJ1-4, reads KAGVTQTPRYLIKTRGQQVTLSCSPISGHRSVSWYQQTPGQGLQFLFEYFSETQRNKGNFPGRFSGRQFSNSRSEMNVSTLELGDSALYLCASREGTVDEKLFFGSGTQLSVL.

The chain combines TRBV6-6 with TRBJ2-1, with 7 nucleotides matching TRBD2. The CDR3 has 14 residues. J gave up 3 bases and V 4 bases, and 3 bases lay outside the gene matches. The germline V gene has CDR1 MNHNY and CDR2 SVGAGI (reference sequence). In DNA form, the CDR3 reads TGTGCCAGCAGTTCGGAGCGGGGCTACAATGAGCAGTTCTTC. Translated: CASSSERGYNEQFF.

V usage is TRBV2 and J usage is TRBJ2-4; 9 bases align to TRBD1. Germline V gene data show CDR1 as SNHLY and CDR2 as FYNNEI. The CDR3 covers 13 residues. With 6 bases clipped from V and 6 bases from J, the junction kept 3 bases outside the gene matches. The CDR3 region is CASRLGQGNIQYF. DNA of the CDR3: TGTGCCAGCAGATTGGGACAGGGAAACATTCAGTACTTC.

The gene calls are TRBV6-5 and TRBJ2-7; tentatively, D is TRBD2 (6 bases). Trimming pared 6 bases from V and 0 bases from J, leaving 12 bases between. CDR3 length: 14 amino acids. Germline CDR1 is MNHEY and CDR2 is SVGAGI. The CDR3, as DNA: TGTGCCAGCAGCCGGGGACTGGCCTCCTACGAGCAGTACTTC. Translated, it gives CASSRGLASYEQYF.

This clone was counted a few times. The V and J genes are TRBV9 and TRBJ2-7, with a tentative D call TRBD2 (5 bases). This CDR3 is 14 amino acids long. The ends were cut back, 0 bases at V and 2 bases at J, with 9 bases in the middle. In germline, CDR1 is SGDLS, CDR2 YYNGEE. CDR3 residues: CASSVGGGPYEQYF. The CDR3 region has the DNA TGTGCCAGCAGCGTAGGCGGCGGGCCCTACGAGCAGTACTTC.

The rearrangement links TRBV7-3 to TRBJ1-6, with a possible D match to TRBD1 (5 bases). V was pared by 5 bases and J by 10 bases, with 18 bases between. There are 15 residues in the CDR3. CDR1 is SGHTA and CDR2 is FQGTGA in the germline V gene. CDR3 amino acids: CASSPTGGRGSPLHF. DNA for the CDR3: TGTGCCAGCAGCCCTACGGGGGGGAGAGGCTCACCCCTCCACTTT.

In this sample, this clone turned up a few times. The chain carries TRBV29-1 and TRBJ1-1; the D is unclear. Trimming pared 4 bases from V and 1 base from J, leaving 7 bases between. The germline V gene encodes CDR1 SQVTM and CDR2 ANQGSEA. The CDR3 is made up of 12 amino acids. Here the CDR3 reads CSVVEGNTEAFF. In DNA, the CDR3 is TGCAGCGTTGTCGAGGGGAACACTGAAGCTTTCTTT.

This chain's CDR3 is CASSKLAGGTDTQYF. For the CDR3, the DNA is TGTGCCAGTAGTAAACTAGCGGGGGGCACAGATACGCAGTATTTT. V gene TRBV19 combines with J gene TRBJ2-3, with 11 positions matching TRBD2. Germline V gene sequence: CDR1 LNHDA, CDR2 SQIVND (reference sequence). This CDR3 region has 15 residues. V was clipped by 4 bases and J by 1 base; unmatched bases: 1.

This clone is a singleton in its sample. The chain couples TRBV27 to TRBJ2-7, with D possibly matching TRBD2 (7 bases). The length of the CDR3 is 15 residues. Trimming removed 2 bases from V and 1 base from J, with 12 bases in between. Germline CDR1 and CDR2: MNHEY and SMNVEV (reference sequence). In nucleotides, the CDR3 is TGTGCCAGCAGTTTAGGGGGGGGCCGTTCCTACGAGCAGTACTTC. Its translation: CASSLGGGRSYEQYF.

This chain joins TRBV9 and TRBJ2-1, with 13 nucleotides matching TRBD2. Germline lookup yields CDR1 SGDLS and CDR2 YYNGEE. V was clipped by 5 bases and J by 7 bases; unmatched bases: 9. The CDR3 sequence is 16 residues long. The CDR3: CASSVTSGGAQNEQFF. The DNA for the CDR3 is TGTGCCAGCAGTGTTACTAGCGGGGGGGCGCAGAATGAGCAGTTCTTC.

The sample holds one count of this clone. The chain uses TRBV7-3 and TRBJ2-5, with D perhaps matching TRBD2 (5 bases). Between the trimmed V and J ends, which lost 1 base and 1 base, there was a span of 7 bases. Germline V gene lookup returns CDR1 SGHTA and CDR2 FQGTGA. This CDR3 is 14 amino acids long. The CDR3 here is CASSLRAGQETQYF. The CDR3 bases are TGTGCCAGCAGCTTAAGGGCGGGCCAAGAGACCCAGTACTTC.

The rearrangement uses TRBV4-3 and TRBJ2-5, with 9 bases fitting TRBD1. This CDR3 has 15 residues. CDR1 is LGHNA, CDR2 YSLEER, per germline. Trimming cost V 1 base and J 4 bases; bases outside gene matches: 4. The CDR3 loop reads CASSQGQGGGETQYF. The CDR3 DNA sequence: TGCGCCAGCAGCCAAGGACAGGGGGGGGGAGAGACCCAGTACTTC.

The chain carries TRBV19 and TRBJ2-4, with D perhaps matching TRBD2 (6 bases). V lost 2 bases and J lost 3, with 11 bases in between. CDR1 LNHDA and CDR2 SQIVND come from the germline V gene (reference sequence). This CDR3 has 15 amino acids. The CDR3 DNA is TGTGCCAGTAGTATACGGGGGTTGGGCAAAAACATTCAGTACTTC. Its protein is CASSIRGLGKNIQYF.

This rearrangement joins TRBV2 to TRBJ2-5; TRBD1 matches 7 bases. The CDR3 has 14 amino acids. CDR1 is SNHLY and CDR2 is FYNNEI in the germline V gene. Trimming cost V 6 bases and J 3 bases; bases outside gene matches: 7. In DNA form, the CDR3 reads TGTGCCAGCAGGCGGACAGGCATGAAAGAGACCCAGTACTTC. Its protein product is CASRRTGMKETQYF.

The V gene is TRBV5-6, the J gene TRBJ1-2; maybe TRBD1 (6 bases). The germline CDR1 and CDR2 sequences are SGHDT and YYEEEE. Trimming pared 6 bases from V and 0 bases from J, leaving 15 bases between. The length of the CDR3 is 15 residues. The CDR3 bases are TGTGCCAGCACTCGGGGCTGGGGGCCTAACTATGGCTACACCTTC. Encoded protein: CASTRGWGPNYGYTF.

The V and J genes are TRBV9 and TRBJ1-5; 9 bases match TRBD1. The germline V gene has CDR1 SGDLS and CDR2 YYNGEE. CDR3 length equals 14 residues. V gave up 3 bases and J gave up 7 bases; unmatched junction bases: 5. Written as DNA, the CDR3 is TGTGCCAGCAGCGCTGGGACAGGGCGACAGCCCCAGCATTTT. This encodes CASSAGTGRQPQHF.

This sequence joins TRBV5-5 and TRBJ2-7; 9 positions match TRBD1. After removal of 4 bases from V and 1 base from J, the junction contained 9 bases not matched to a gene. Germline V gene lookup returns CDR1 SGHKS and CDR2 YYEKEE (reference sequence). This CDR3 spans 16 amino acids. The CDR3 region is CASSRGTGYESYEQYF. CDR3 nucleotide sequence: TGTGCCAGCAGCAGAGGGACAGGGTACGAATCCTACGAGCAGTACTTC.

V usage is TRBV23-1 and J usage is TRBJ2-7, with 13 bases fitting TRBD2. TRBV23-1 is sorted into the ORF group, with uncertain function. The CDR3 is made up of 15 amino acids. Unmatched junction bases numbered 2, after V lost 2 bases and J lost 4 bases. As DNA, the CDR3 is TGCGCCAGCAGTCAAGGGACTAGCGGGGAATACGAGCAGTACTTC. As protein: CASSQGTSGEYEQYF.

The chain employs TRBV18 and TRBJ2-7; the match to TRBD1 covers 10 bases. V dropped 3 bases and J dropped 0; count of bases not matched to a gene: 2. From germline, CDR1 is KGHSH and CDR2 LQKENI. The CDR3 spans 15 residues. The CDR3 region is CASSPGQGSSYEQYF. CDR3 nucleotides: TGTGCCAGCTCACCGGGACAGGGGAGCTCCTACGAGCAGTACTTC.